This is a list of T cell receptor beta chains from one sample in a study of radiotherapy plus CTLA-4 blockade in lung cancer. Some clones are missing from TCRdb's copy, which holds only in-frame ones; the method was immunoSEQ multiplex PCR. This repertoire shows 40,000 or so clones, 65% to 90% found once; its top ten account for approximately 23%. The sequenced sample was peripheral blood, obtained from a patient treated with radiotherapy plus ipilimumab. These receptors originate from a human donor with non-small cell lung cancer whose response to radiotherapy plus ipilimumab could not be evaluated. The CDR3 runs from the conserved cysteine through the conserved F or W. A D gene is named only where the DNA matches it firmly. Size is stated for part of the rows, as once, few or many counts, or as a class when the clone is expanded.

>-|TRBD2|TRBV9|TRBJ2-2
CASSPGGWDGTGELFF
TGTGCCAGCAGCCCCGGGGGGTGGGACGGCACCGGGGAGCTGTTTTTT
>-|TRBD1|TRBV18|TRBJ2-7
CASSNKPWDSHLYEQYF
TGTGCCAGCTCAAACAAACCCTGGGACAGTCACCTCTACGAGCAGTACTTC
>-|-|TRBV5-4|TRBJ2-3
CASREWTGTVNTDTQYF
TGTGCCAGCAGAGAATGGACCGGGACTGTTAATACAGATACGCAGTATTTT
>few|-|TRBV19|TRBJ2-2
CATIQTAGSRAGSGELFF
TGTGCCACAATACAAACCGCCGGCTCTAGAGCCGGATCCGGGGAGCTGTTTTTT
>-|-|TRBV28|TRBJ2-7
CASSSTGAVQGQTGYEQYF
TGTGCCAGCAGTTCCACCGGGGCGGTGCAGGGGCAAACGGGCTACGAGCAGTACTTC
>-|TRBD1|TRBV7-9|TRBJ1-2
CANGQGEGYTF
TGTGCCAACGGGCAGGGGGAGGGCTACACCTTC
>-|-|TRBV9|TRBJ2-3
CASSVAHTGVVDTQYF
TGTGCCAGCAGCGTAGCGCACACGGGAGTTGTGGATACGCAGTATTTT
>-|-|TRBV10-1|TRBJ2-2
CASSAYTGELFF
TGCGCCAGCAGTGCCTACACCGGGGAGCTGTTTTTT
>-|TRBD1|TRBV5-5|TRBJ1-1
CASSVLGGASTEAFF
TGTGCCAGCAGCGTCTTAGGGGGCGCGAGCACTGAAGCTTTCTTT
>-|-|TRBV28|TRBJ2-6
CASSLGHRSGANVLTF
TGTGCCAGCAGTTTGGGGCACCGCTCTGGGGCCAACGTCCTGACTTTC
>-|TRBD1|TRBV29-1|TRBJ2-7
CSVDGTGAYEQYF
TGCAGCGTTGACGGGACAGGGGCCTACGAGCAGTACTTC
>few|TRBD1|TRBV29-1|TRBJ1-4
CSVDLGQGNGKLFF
TGCAGCGTTGACCTCGGACAGGGTAATGGAAAACTGTTTTTT
>once|-|TRBV28|TRBJ1-3
CASSKNDAGRNTIYF
TGTGCCAGCAGTAAGAATGACGCAGGAAGGAACACCATATATTTT
>few|-|TRBV6-1|TRBJ2-7
CAAWVGAPYEQYF
TGTGCCGCTTGGGTGGGGGCGCCCTACGAGCAGTACTTC
>-|-|TRBV18|TRBJ1-1
CASSPRRQGWGTEAFF
TGTGCCAGCTCACCACGGCGGCAGGGCTGGGGCACTGAAGCTTTCTTT
>-|TRBD1|TRBV2|TRBJ2-7
CASIGGTGAVAEQYF
TGTGCCAGCATCGGTGGGACAGGGGCTGTTGCCGAGCAGTACTTC
>-|TRBD1|TRBV13|TRBJ1-2
CASSLRQGVNYGYTF
TGTGCCAGCAGCTTGCGACAGGGTGTTAACTATGGCTACACCTTC
>-|-|TRBV27|TRBJ2-3
CASSSLAGGWGTQYF
TGTGCCAGCAGTTCATTGGCGGGTGGATGGGGTACGCAGTATTTT
>-|TRBD1|TRBV15|TRBJ2-5
CATSKRQGAHWETQYF
TGTGCCACCAGCAAACGACAGGGGGCGCATTGGGAGACCCAGTACTTC
>-|-|TRBV5-1|TRBJ1-1
CASSLLERSTEAFF
TGCGCCAGCAGCTTGCTCGAACGTAGCACTGAAGCTTTCTTT
>once|-|TRBV15|TRBJ2-2
CATSRDGQFRELFF
TGTGCCACCAGCAGAGATGGGCAGTTCAGGGAGCTGTTTTTT
>-|TRBD1|TRBV5-1|TRBJ2-5
CASSNRGQETQYF
TGCGCCAGCAGCAACAGGGGGCAAGAGACCCAGTACTTC
>-|-|TRBV28|TRBJ2-3
CASSLAEGYQYF
TGTGCCAGCAGTTTAGCCGAGGGATATCAGTATTTT
>-|-|TRBV4-1|TRBJ2-7
CASSQQGSSYEQYF
TGCGCCAGCAGCCAACAGGGGAGCTCCTACGAGCAGTACTTC
>-|-|TRBV28|TRBJ1-3
CASSQWGHSGNTIYF
TGTGCCAGCAGCCAATGGGGGCACTCTGGAAACACCATATATTTT
>-|TRBD2|TRBV18|TRBJ2-5
CASSPAGLAGRSAETQYF
TGTGCCAGCTCACCCGCGGGACTAGCGGGTAGGTCCGCGGAGACCCAGTACTTC
>-|TRBD2|TRBV10-3|TRBJ2-7
CAIRAAGGTYEQYF
TGTGCCATCAGAGCAGCGGGAGGCACCTACGAGCAGTACTTC
>-|-|TRBV27|TRBJ1-2
CASSSSDTIYGYTF
TGTGCCAGCAGTTCCTCCGACACCATCTATGGCTACACCTTC
>-|-|TRBV5-1|TRBJ1-6
CASSRVSGYNSPLHF
TGCGCCAGCTCTCGGGTCTCGGGGTATAATTCACCCCTCCACTTT
>-|TRBD2|TRBV27|TRBJ2-7
CASRNPRGLAGGEQYF
TGTGCCAGCCGTAACCCTCGGGGACTAGCGGGAGGAGAGCAGTACTTC
>-|-|TRBV28|TRBJ2-7
CASRMTSSYEQYF
TGTGCCAGCAGGATGACATCCTCCTACGAGCAGTACTTC
>-|-|TRBV6-5|TRBJ2-3
CASSYLWQGPDTQYF
TGTGCCAGCAGTTACTTATGGCAGGGTCCCGATACGCAGTATTTT
>once|TRBD2|TRBV5-1|TRBJ2-1
CASSAGLAGNNEQFF
TGCGCCAGCAGCGCGGGACTAGCGGGGAACAATGAGCAGTTCTTC
>-|-|TRBV7-9|TRBJ2-5
CASSHIDDSNGETQYF
TGTGCCAGCAGCCATATAGACGACAGCAATGGGGAGACCCAGTACTTC
>-|-|TRBV12-5|TRBJ2-5
CASGGPGFIETQYF
TGTGCTAGTGGTGGGCCCGGTTTCATAGAAACCCAGTACTTC
>-|-|TRBV27|TRBJ2-7
CASSLQGPYEQYF
TGTGCCAGCAGTTTACAGGGTCCTTACGAGCAGTACTTC
>-|-|TRBV19|TRBJ1-1
CASSDGTKYTEAFF
TGTGCCAGTAGTGACGGGACAAAGTACACTGAAGCTTTCTTT
>-|TRBD2|TRBV4-3|TRBJ2-3
CASSQSGITDTQYF
TGCGCCAGCAGCCAGAGCGGGATCACAGATACGCAGTATTTT
>-|-|TRBV6-5|TRBJ1-2
CASRRGNNYGYTF
TGTGCCAGCCGTCGCGGGAACAACTATGGCTACACCTTC
>few|-|TRBV7-9|TRBJ2-3
CASSPGGGGLADTQYF
TGTGCCAGCAGTCCCGGGGGAGGGGGACTGGCAGATACGCAGTATTTT
>-|TRBD1|TRBV6-5|TRBJ1-1
CASTTTGGGAFF
TGTGCCAGCACAACGACAGGGGGAGGTGCTTTCTTT
>-|-|TRBV6-5|TRBJ2-7
CASSYGPNSYEQYF
TGTGCCAGCAGTTACGGGCCCAACTCCTACGAGCAGTACTTC
>once|TRBD1|TRBV9|TRBJ1-3
CASSGPGGDSGNTIYF
TGTGCCAGCAGCGGACCAGGGGGAGACTCTGGAAACACCATATATTTT
>-|-|TRBV7-8|TRBJ1-1
CASSAGPWRSDTEAFF
TGTGCCAGCAGCGCGGGGCCGTGGCGGTCGGACACTGAAGCTTTCTTT
>-|-|TRBV5-4|TRBJ2-7
CATDEGMGQYF
TGTGCCACCGACGAGGGAATGGGGCAGTACTTC
>-|TRBD1|TRBV18|TRBJ2-1
CASSTGTGLNEQFF
TGTGCCAGCTCAACCGGGACAGGACTGAATGAGCAGTTCTTC
>-|-|TRBV28|TRBJ1-2
CASSFSSSYGYTF
TGTGCCAGCAGTTTCTCGTCCTCCTATGGCTACACCTTC
>-|TRBD2|TRBV29-1|TRBJ2-5
CSAQRSSGQETQYF
TGCAGCGCCCAGAGGTCTAGCGGTCAAGAGACCCAGTACTTC
>-|-|TRBV7-2|TRBJ2-1
CASSLLGGVGPYNEQFF
TGTGCCAGCAGCTTATTGGGGGGAGTAGGGCCCTACAATGAGCAGTTCTTC
>-|TRBD1|TRBV6-5|TRBJ2-2
CASSRDRETGELFF
TGTGCCAGCAGTCGGGACAGGGAAACCGGGGAGCTGTTTTTT
>-|TRBD2|TRBV5-6|TRBJ2-7
CASSFSGGAYEQYF
TGTGCCAGCAGCTTTAGCGGGGGAGCCTACGAGCAGTACTTC
>-|TRBD1|TRBV28|TRBJ1-4
CASSPFGQGIEKLFF
TGTGCCAGCAGCCCCTTCGGACAGGGGATTGAAAAACTGTTTTTT
>-|TRBD2|TRBV7-2|TRBJ2-3
CASRPSGLTDTQYF
TGTGCCAGCAGGCCTAGCGGCCTCACAGATACGCAGTATTTT
>-|-|TRBV5-1|TRBJ1-1
CASSFGANTEAFF
TGCGCCAGCAGCTTCGGAGCGAACACTGAAGCTTTCTTT
>-|TRBD1|TRBV13|TRBJ2-2
CASSRVGQGGTGELFF
TGTGCCAGCAGCAGGGTGGGACAGGGTGGCACCGGGGAGCTGTTTTTT
>-|TRBD2|TRBV10-3|TRBJ2-2
CAISGGTRRGAIVDTGELFF
TGTGCCATCAGTGGAGGGACCCGGCGGGGGGCTATCGTGGACACCGGGGAGCTGTTTTTT
>once|TRBD1|TRBV6-5|TRBJ2-3
CASRRQGPADTQYF
TGTGCCAGCAGGCGACAGGGTCCCGCAGATACGCAGTATTTT
>-|-|TRBV10-3|TRBJ1-1
CAIRRDLNTEAFF
TGTGCCATCAGGAGGGACTTGAACACTGAAGCTTTCTTT